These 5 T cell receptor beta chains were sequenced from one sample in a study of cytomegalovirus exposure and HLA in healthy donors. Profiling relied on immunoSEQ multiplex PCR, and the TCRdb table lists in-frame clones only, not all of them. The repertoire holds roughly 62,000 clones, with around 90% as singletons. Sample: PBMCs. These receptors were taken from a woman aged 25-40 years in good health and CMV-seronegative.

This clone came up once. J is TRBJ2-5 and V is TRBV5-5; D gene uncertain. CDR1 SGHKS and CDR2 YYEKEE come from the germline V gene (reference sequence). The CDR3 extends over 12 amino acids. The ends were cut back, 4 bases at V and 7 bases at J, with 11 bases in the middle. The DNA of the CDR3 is TGTGCCAGCAGCGAAACCTCGGGGACCCAGTACTTC. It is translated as CASSETSGTQYF. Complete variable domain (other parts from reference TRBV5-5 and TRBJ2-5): DAGVTQSPTHLIKTRGQQVTLRCSPISGHKSVSWYQQVLGQGPQFIFQYYEKEERGRGNFPDRFSARQFPNYSSELNVNALLLGDSALYLCASSETSGTQYFGPGTRLLVL.

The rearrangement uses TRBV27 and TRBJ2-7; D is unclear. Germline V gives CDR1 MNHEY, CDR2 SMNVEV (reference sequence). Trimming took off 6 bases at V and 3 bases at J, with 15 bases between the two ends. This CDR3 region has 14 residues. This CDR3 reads CASSSRGSYYEQYF. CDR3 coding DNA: TGTGCCAGCAGCTCTCGCGGATCCTACTACGAGCAGTACTTC.

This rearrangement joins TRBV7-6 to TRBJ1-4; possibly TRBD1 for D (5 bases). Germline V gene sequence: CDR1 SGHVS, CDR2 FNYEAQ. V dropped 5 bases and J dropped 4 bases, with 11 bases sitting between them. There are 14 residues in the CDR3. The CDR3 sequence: CASSKDSYNEKLFF. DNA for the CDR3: TGTGCCAGCAGCAAAGACAGCTATAATGAAAAACTGTTTTTT.

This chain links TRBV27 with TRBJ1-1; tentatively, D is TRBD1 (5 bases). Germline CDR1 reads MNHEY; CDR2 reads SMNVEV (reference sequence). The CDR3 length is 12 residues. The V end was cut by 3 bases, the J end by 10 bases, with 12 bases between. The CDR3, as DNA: TGTGCCAGCAGTTTCCAGGGCGGGGGAGCTTTCTTT. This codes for CASSFQGGGAFF.

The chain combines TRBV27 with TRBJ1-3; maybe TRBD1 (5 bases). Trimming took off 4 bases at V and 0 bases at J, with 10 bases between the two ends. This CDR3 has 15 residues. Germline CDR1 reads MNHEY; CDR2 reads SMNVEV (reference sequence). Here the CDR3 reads CASSSQGFSGNTIYF. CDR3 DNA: TGTGCCAGCAGTTCCCAGGGATTCTCTGGAAACACCATATATTTT.